This record covers a single T cell receptor (beta chain). The table came from immunoSEQ multiplex PCR; TCRdb's copy has only in-frame clones and leaves some out. Of around 130,000 clones listed, just under 85% are singletons. Germline CDR1 GTSNPN, CDR2 SVGIG (reference sequence). The CDR3 consists of 14 residues. V gave up 2 bases and J gave up 8 bases, with 13 bases separating them. This sample is part of a study of blood T cell repertoires in COVID-19. The source of this sequence is a human donor in a cohort sampled during active COVID-19. What was sequenced was peripheral blood. The gene calls are TRBV30 and TRBJ1-6; no clear D. CDR3 sequence (DNA): TGTGCCTGGAGTAACAACCCCGGGGATTCACCCCTCCACTTT. Translated, it gives CAWSNNPGDSPLHF.